This T cell receptor (beta chain) comes out of a study of blood T cell repertoires in COVID-19. Study summary: Researchers got acute and convalescent COVID-19 samples from the United States, Italy and Spain. T cells, B-cell-depleted T cells, or PBMCs supplied cDNA or gDNA.

Authors' analysis steps: Researchers report that nucleated cell counts were estimated from reference gene primer amplification. The method was immunoSEQ multiplex PCR; TCRdb's version includes in-frame clones alone and lacks a portion of them. From that table come the V and J calls and clone size; the DNA was used to work out D and trimming. This sample carries about 270,000 clones, about four fifths of them seen once, and the ten largest clones take around 1.6%. The germline V gene encodes CDR1 SGDLS and CDR2 YYNGEE. The CDR3 has 14 residues. Deletions cut 0 bases from V and 2 bases from J, with 9 bases between.

Sequences were obtained from peripheral blood. The TCR comes from a human donor with COVID-19, enrolled during active disease. The donor label of this sample is uncertain. This chain uses TRBV9 with TRBJ2-7; TRBD2 might be the D (5 bases). The chain's CDR3 is CASSVGELPYEQYF. Written as DNA, the CDR3 is TGTGCCAGCAGCGTAGGGGAGCTTCCCTACGAGCAGTACTTC.